This T cell receptor (beta chain) was sequenced during a study of CD8 T cells in ankylosing spondylitis. Only one count was recorded for this clonotype. What it recognizes is unknown. The junction departs from the called germline gene at one end, perhaps through a read error. General study findings and limits: Seemingly distinctive of ankylosing spondylitis blood was a TCR beta motif formed by eight highly homologous variants. Reported data indicate significant enrichment of disease-linked clones within matched ankylosing spondylitis synovial fluid.

Molecular-barcoded quantitative 5'-RACE produced these TCR beta libraries. A single record per CDR3 protein comes from TCRdb applying MiXCR to the 5' RACE reads. The data hold about 840,000 distinct CDR3 sequences, with 12% observed a single time. This clonotype originated in a male donor with ankylosing spondylitis. The sequenced sample was blood, either unsorted or a sorted T cell fraction (not recorded which).

The CDR3 DNA sequence: TGTACCAGCAGTAGAGGACAGTTTAGCACAGATACCCAGTATTTT. Translation gives CTSSRGQFSTDTQYF. V usage is TRBV6-1 and J usage is TRBJ2-3, with a tentative D call TRBD1 (6 bases). The germline V gene has CDR1 MNHNS and CDR2 SASEGT. This CDR3 has 15 amino acids.